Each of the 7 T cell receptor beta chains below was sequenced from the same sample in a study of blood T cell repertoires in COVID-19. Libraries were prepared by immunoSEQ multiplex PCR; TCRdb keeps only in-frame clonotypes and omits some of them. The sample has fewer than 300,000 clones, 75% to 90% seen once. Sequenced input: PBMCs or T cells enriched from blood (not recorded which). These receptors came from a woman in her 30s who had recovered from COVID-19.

In DNA form, the CDR3 reads TGTGCCAGTAGTATAGACAGTTTCGCCTACGAGCAGTACTTC. Translating it yields CASSIDSFAYEQYF. The chain is built from TRBV19 and TRBJ2-7; D gene uncertain. This CDR3 is built from 14 residues. CDR1 LNHDA and CDR2 SQIVND come from the germline V gene (reference sequence). Trimming shortened V by 0 bases and J by 2 bases, and 8 bases separated the two germline ends. The whole variable domain, filled in from reference TRBV19 and TRBJ2-7, reads DGGITQSPKYLFRKEGQNVTLSCEQNLNHDAMYWYRQDPGQGLRLIYYSQIVNDFQKGDIAEGYSVSREKKESFPLTVTSAQKNPTAFYLCASSIDSFAYEQYFGPGTRLTVT.

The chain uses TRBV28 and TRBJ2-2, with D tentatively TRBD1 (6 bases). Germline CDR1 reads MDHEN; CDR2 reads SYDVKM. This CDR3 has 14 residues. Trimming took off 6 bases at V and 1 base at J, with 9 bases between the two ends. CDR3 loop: CASRKDRNTGELFF. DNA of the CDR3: TGTGCCAGCAGAAAGGACAGGAACACCGGGGAGCTGTTTTTT.

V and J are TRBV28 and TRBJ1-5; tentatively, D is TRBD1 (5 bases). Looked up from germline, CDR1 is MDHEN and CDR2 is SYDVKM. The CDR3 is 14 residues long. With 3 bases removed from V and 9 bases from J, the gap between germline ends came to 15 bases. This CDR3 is CASSFGGGRMPQHF. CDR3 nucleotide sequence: TGTGCCAGCAGTTTCGGGGGAGGGAGGATGCCCCAGCATTTT.

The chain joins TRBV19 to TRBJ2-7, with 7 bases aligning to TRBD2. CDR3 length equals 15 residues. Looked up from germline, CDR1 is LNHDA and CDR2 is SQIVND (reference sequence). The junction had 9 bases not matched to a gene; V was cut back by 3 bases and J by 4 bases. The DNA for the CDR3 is TGTGCCAGTAGTATCCTTAGCGGGCCTCTTTACGAGCAGTACTTC. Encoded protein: CASSILSGPLYEQYF.

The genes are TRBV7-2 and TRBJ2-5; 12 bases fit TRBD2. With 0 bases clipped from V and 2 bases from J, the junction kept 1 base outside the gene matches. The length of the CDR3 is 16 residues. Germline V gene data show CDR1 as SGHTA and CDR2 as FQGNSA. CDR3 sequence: CASSLAGTSGQETQYF. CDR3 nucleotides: TGTGCCAGCAGCTTAGCGGGGACTAGCGGGCAAGAGACCCAGTACTTC.

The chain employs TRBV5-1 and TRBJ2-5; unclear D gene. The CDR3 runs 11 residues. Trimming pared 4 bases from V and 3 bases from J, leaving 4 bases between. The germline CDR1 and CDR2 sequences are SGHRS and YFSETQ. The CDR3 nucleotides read TGCGCCAGCAGCACAGAAGAGACCCAGTACTTC. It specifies CASSTEETQYF.

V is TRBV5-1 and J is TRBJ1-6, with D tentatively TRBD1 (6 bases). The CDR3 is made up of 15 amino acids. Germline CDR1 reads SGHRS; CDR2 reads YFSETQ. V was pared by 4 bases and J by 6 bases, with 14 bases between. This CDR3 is CASSLPTGPNSPLHF. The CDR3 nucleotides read TGCGCCAGCAGCCTCCCCACAGGGCCTAATTCACCCCTCCACTTT.